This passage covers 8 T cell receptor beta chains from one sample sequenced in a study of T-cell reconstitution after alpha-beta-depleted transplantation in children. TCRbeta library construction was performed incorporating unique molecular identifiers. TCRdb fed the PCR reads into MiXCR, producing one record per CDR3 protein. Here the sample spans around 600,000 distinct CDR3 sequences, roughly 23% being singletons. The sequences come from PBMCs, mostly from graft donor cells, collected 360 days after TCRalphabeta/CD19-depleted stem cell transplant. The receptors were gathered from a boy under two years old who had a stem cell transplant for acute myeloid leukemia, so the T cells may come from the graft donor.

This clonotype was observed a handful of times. The CDR3 loop reads CASSLYSSGNTIYF. The DNA for the CDR3 is TGTGCCAGCAGTTTGTACAGCTCTGGAAACACCATATATTTT. This chain uses TRBV28 with TRBJ1-3; no clear D. Germline lookup yields CDR1 MDHEN and CDR2 SYDVKM. This CDR3 region has 14 residues. V lost 3 bases, J lost 0 bases, and 6 bases lay in between. Based on the CDR3 plus reference TRBV28 and TRBJ1-3, the full variable domain is DVKVTQSSRYLVKRTGEKVFLECVQDMDHENMFWYRQDPGLGLRLIYFSYDVKMKEKGDIPEGYSVSREKKERFSLILESASTNQTSMYLCASSLYSSGNTIYFGEGSWLTVV.

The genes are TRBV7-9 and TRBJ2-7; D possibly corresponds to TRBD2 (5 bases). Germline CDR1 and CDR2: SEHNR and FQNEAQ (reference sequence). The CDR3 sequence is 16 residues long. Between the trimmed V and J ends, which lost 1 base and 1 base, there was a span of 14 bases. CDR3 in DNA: TGTGCCAGCAGCTTAGAAGTCCGGGGATCTTCCTACGAGCAGTACTTC. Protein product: CASSLEVRGSSYEQYF.

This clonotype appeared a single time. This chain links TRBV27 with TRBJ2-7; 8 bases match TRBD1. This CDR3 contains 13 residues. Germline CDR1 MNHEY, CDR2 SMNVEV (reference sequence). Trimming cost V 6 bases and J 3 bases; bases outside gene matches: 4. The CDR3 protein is CASRQTGDYEQYF. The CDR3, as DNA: TGTGCCAGCAGACAGACAGGGGACTACGAGCAGTACTTC.

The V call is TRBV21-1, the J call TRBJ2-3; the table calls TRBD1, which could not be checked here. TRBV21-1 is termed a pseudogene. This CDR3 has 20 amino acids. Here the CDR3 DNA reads TGTGCCAGCAGCATCGACTACCGACCCCTGGGGACGGTAACGACAGATACGCAGTATTTT. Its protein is CASSIDYRPLGTVTTDTQYF.

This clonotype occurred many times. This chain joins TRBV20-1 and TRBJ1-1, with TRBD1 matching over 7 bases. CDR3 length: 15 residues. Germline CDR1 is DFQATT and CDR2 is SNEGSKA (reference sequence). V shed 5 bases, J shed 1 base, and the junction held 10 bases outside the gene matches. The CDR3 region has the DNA TGCAGTGCTGTTAGGGAATACAGGGGGAACACTGAAGCTTTCTTT. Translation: CSAVREYRGNTEAFF.

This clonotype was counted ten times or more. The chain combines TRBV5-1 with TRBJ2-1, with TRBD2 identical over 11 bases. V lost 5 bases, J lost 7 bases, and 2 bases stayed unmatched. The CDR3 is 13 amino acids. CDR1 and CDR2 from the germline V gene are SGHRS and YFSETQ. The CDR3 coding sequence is TGCGCCAGCAGTACTAGCGGGGGTAATGAGCAGTTCTTC. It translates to CASSTSGGNEQFF.

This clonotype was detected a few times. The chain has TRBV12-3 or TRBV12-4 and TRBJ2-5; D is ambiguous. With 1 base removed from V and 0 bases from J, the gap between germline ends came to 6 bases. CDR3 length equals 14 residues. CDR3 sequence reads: CASSLGAYQETQYF. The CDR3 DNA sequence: TGTGCCAGCAGTTTAGGCGCTTACCAAGAGACCCAGTACTTC.

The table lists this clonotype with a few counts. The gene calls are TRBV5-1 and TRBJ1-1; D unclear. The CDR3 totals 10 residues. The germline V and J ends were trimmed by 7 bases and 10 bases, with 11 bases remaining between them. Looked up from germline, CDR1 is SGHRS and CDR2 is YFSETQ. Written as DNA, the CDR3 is TGCGCCAGCGGGGAGGGTCGAGCTTTCTTT. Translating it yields CASGEGRAFF.